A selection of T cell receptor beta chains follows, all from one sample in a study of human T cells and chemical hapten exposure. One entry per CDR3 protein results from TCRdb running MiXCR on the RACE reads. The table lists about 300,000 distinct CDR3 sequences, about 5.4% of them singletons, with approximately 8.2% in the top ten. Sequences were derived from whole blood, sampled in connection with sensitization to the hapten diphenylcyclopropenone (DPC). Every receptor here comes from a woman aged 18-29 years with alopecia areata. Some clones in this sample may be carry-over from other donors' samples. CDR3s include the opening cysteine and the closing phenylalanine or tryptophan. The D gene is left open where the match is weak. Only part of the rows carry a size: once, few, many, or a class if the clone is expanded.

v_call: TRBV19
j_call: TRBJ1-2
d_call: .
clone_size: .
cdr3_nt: TGTGCCAGTAGTGGCTCAGGGGCGCGGAATTATGGCTACACCTTC
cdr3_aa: CASSGSGARNYGYTF

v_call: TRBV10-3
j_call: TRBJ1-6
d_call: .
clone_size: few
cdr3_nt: TGTGCCATCAGTGACAGAACCTATAATTCACCCCTCCACTTT
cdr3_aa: CAISDRTYNSPLHF

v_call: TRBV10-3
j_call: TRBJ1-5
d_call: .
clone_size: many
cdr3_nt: TGTGCCATCAGTTGGACAGACTATCAGCCCCAGCATTTT
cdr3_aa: CAISWTDYQPQHF

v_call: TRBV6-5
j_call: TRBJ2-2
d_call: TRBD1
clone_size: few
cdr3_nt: TGTGCCAGCTTCGACAGGGCGGTCACCGGGGAGCTGTTTTTT
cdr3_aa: CASFDRAVTGELFF

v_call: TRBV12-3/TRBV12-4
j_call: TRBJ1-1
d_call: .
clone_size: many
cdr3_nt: TGTGCCAGCAGTACACGGGACACTGAAGCTTTCTTT
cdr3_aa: CASSTRDTEAFF

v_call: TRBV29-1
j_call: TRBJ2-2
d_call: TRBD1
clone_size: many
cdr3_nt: TGCAGCGCTGTGGACAGGGAGCGTACCGGGGAGCTGTTTTTT
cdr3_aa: CSAVDRERTGELFF

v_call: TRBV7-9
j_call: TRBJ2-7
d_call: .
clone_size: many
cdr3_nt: TGTGCCAGCAGCTTTGGACAGAACCTAGCCGAGCAGTACTTC
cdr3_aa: CASSFGQNLAEQYF

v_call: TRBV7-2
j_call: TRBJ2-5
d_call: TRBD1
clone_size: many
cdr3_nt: TGTGCCAGCAGCTTAAGAACCGGGACAGGGTATCTAAAGACCCAGTACTTC
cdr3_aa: CASSLRTGTGYLKTQYF

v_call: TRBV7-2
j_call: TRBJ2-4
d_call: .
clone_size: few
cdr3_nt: TGTGCCAGCAGCCACAGAGATCGGGGACGCCTGCCCTTTCTAGCCAAAAACATTCAGTACTTC
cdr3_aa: CASSHRDRGRLPFLAKNIQYF

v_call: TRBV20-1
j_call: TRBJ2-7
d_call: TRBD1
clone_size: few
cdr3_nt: TGCAGTGCTATTCCCGGGACAGCATACGAGCAGTACTTC
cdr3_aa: CSAIPGTAYEQYF

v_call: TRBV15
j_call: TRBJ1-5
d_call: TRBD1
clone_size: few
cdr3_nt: TGTGCCACCAGCAGATCCGGACAGGGGAGCAATCAGCCCCAGCATTTT
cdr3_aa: CATSRSGQGSNQPQHF

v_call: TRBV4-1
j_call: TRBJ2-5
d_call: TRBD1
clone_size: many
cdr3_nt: TGCGCCAGCAGCCAACCCCGGACAGGGGTAAAGACCCAGTACTTC
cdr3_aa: CASSQPRTGVKTQYF

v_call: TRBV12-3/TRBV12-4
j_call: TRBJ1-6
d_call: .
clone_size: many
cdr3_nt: TGTGCCAGCAGTTTCCCAGGGTCGGGTTCACCCCTCCACTTT
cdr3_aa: CASSFPGSGSPLHF

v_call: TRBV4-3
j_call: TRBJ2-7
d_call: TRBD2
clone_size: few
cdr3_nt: TGCGCCAGCAGCCACGCGACTAGCGGGACGTCCGTCGAGCAGTACTTC
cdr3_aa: CASSHATSGTSVEQYF

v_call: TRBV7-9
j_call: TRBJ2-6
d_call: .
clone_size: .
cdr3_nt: TGTGCCAGCAGCTTGACGAGGGGCCCTAGCTCTGGGGCCAACGTCCTGACTTTC
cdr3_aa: CASSLTRGPSSGANVLTF

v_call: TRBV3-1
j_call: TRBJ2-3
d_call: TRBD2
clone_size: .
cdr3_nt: TGTGCCAGCAGCCCCACAGCGGGGGGCACCACAGATACGCAGTATTTT
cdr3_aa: CASSPTAGGTTDTQYF

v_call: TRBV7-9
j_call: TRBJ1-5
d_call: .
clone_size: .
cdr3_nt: TGTGCCAGCAGCTTGTGGCAGGGAAAAGGAGGTCAGCCCCAGCATTTT
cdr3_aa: CASSLWQGKGGQPQHF

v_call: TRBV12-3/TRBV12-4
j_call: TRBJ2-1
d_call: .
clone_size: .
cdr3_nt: TGTGCCAGCAGTCCTACGGGCCGGGCGGGCAATGAGCAGTTCTTC
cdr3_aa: CASSPTGRAGNEQFF

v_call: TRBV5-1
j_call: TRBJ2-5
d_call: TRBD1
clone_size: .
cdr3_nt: TGCGCCAGCGTACAGGGGCCAGGCCCCCGGGAGACCCAGTACTTC
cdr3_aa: CASVQGPGPRETQYF

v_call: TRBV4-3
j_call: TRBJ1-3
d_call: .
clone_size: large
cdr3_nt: TGCGCCAGCAGCCAAGACGCCGGAAGCTCTGGAAACACCATATATTTT
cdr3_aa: CASSQDAGSSGNTIYF

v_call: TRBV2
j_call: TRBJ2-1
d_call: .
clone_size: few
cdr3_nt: TGTGCCAGCAGTGAAGCGCTGCAGTGGGACAATGAGCAGTTCTTC
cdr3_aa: CASSEALQWDNEQFF

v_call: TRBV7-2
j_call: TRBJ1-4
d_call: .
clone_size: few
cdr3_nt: TGTGCCAGCAGCCCTTTCCTCTCCGGGGATGAAAAACTGTTTTTT
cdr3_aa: CASSPFLSGDEKLFF

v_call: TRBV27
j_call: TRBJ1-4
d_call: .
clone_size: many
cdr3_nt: TGTGCCAGCAGAGTGGGGGGGGCAACTAATGAAAAACTGTTTTTT
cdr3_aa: CASRVGGATNEKLFF

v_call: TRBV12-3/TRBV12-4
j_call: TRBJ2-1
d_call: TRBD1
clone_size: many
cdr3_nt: TGTGCCAGCAGTTTGGGACAGGGTACTTACAATGAGCAGTTCTTC
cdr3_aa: CASSLGQGTYNEQFF

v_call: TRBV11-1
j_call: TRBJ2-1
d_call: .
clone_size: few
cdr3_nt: TGTGCCAGCAGCTTAGACGTCAGGCCTAGCTCCTACAATGAGCAGTTCTTC
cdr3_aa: CASSLDVRPSSYNEQFF

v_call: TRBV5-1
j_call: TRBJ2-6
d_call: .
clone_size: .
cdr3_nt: TGCGCCAGCAGCTTGGACGGCACGGGCTCTGGGGCCAACGTCCTGACTTTC
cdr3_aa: CASSLDGTGSGANVLTF

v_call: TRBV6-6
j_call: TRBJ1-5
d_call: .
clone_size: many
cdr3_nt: TGTGCCACCTTAGGGACCCCTAATCAGCCCCAGCATTTT
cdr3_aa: CATLGTPNQPQHF

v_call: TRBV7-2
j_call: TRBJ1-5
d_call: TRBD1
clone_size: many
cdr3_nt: TGTGCCAGCAGCTTAGCGACAGGGGGCCACCAGCCCCAGCATTTT
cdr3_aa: CASSLATGGHQPQHF

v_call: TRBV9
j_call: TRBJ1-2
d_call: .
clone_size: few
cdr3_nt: TGTGCCAGCAGCGGGACAATTCCTTCCTATGGCTACACCTTC
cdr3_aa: CASSGTIPSYGYTF

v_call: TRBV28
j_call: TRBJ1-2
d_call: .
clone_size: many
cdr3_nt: TGTGCCAGCAGTTCCCTAGGGGGTGGGGACTATGGCTACACCTTC
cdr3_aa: CASSSLGGGDYGYTF